The clone carrying this T cell receptor beta chain was seen a handful of times. This CDR3 is built from 15 residues. The V end was cut by 5 bases, the J end by 0 bases, with 13 bases between. From germline, CDR1 is SEHNR and CDR2 FQNEAQ (reference sequence). This specimen belongs to a study of CD8 T cells in Susac syndrome. RNA totalling about 0.45 to 1 ug underwent reverse transcription with random hexamers. In TCRdb, the immunoSEQ multiplex PCR reads were re-called with MiXCR into one record per CDR3 protein. The sample carries roughly 180,000 distinct CDR3 sequences, just under 95% recorded once. Sequenced material: CD4+ T cells from PBMCs. The TCR was taken from a human donor with Susac syndrome. The chain combines TRBV7-9 with TRBJ1-1, with D possibly matching TRBD1 (5 bases). The CDR3 spells CASSTSRGVNTEAFF. DNA for the CDR3: TGTGCCAGCAGCACCAGTCGAGGGGTGAACACTGAAGCTTTCTTT.